These 11 T cell receptor beta chains were all obtained from the same sample, sequenced in a study of blood T cell repertoires in COVID-19. TCRdb's table, derived via immunoSEQ multiplex PCR, lists solely in-frame clones and lacks some. The table has approximately 200,000 clones, around 86% seen once; the top ten hold roughly 4.9%. Sequenced: peripheral blood. The receptors were gathered from a human donor in a cohort sampled during active COVID-19.

The chain combines TRBV7-8 with TRBJ2-7, with 14 bases matching TRBD2. The junction had 11 bases not matched to a gene; V was cut back by 6 bases and J by 7 bases. The CDR3 is 16 amino acids. Germline loops: CDR1 SGHVS, CDR2 FQNEAQ. In DNA form, the CDR3 reads TGTGCCAGCAGTCTGATTATGACTAGCGGGAGGGATGAGCAGTACTTC. Amino acids: CASSLIMTSGRDEQYF.

The rearrangement links TRBV9 to TRBJ1-2; D not certain. The germline CDR1 and CDR2 sequences are SGDLS and YYNGEE. V lost 0 bases to trimming and J lost 4 bases, with 10 bases between them. This CDR3 is 14 amino acids long. CDR3 loop: CASSVGVTGYGYTF. The CDR3 nucleotides are TGTGCCAGCAGCGTAGGGGTCACGGGCTATGGCTACACCTTC.

The CDR3: CAWSRGGFWYGYTF. In nucleotides, the CDR3 is TGTGCCTGGAGTAGAGGGGGATTTTGGTATGGCTACACCTTC. The rearrangement joins TRBV30 to TRBJ1-2, with D perhaps TRBD1 (6 bases). The germline CDR1 and CDR2 sequences are GTSNPN and SVGIG (reference sequence). Trimming cost V 2 bases and J 5 bases, with 15 bases left between them. The CDR3 has 14 residues.

CDR3 sequence reads: CASSLVVSGGHEQYF. CDR3 coding DNA: TGTGCCAGCAGCTTAGTAGTCTCAGGTGGGCACGAGCAGTACTTC. The rearrangement uses TRBV7-9 and TRBJ2-7, with D unresolved. Trimming pared 1 base from V and 5 bases from J, leaving 15 bases between. There are 15 residues in the CDR3. Germline V gene data show CDR1 as SEHNR and CDR2 as FQNEAQ (reference sequence). The full variable domain, rest sourced from reference TRBV7-9 and TRBJ2-7, is DTGVSQNPRHKITKRGQNVTFRCDPISEHNRLYWYRQTLGQGPEFLTYFQNEAQLEKSRLLSDRFSAERPKGSFSTLEIQRTEQGDSAMYLCASSLVVSGGHEQYFGPGTRLTVT.

V usage is TRBV29-1 and J usage is TRBJ1-4, with TRBD1 matching over 7 bases. V gave up 1 base and J gave up 10 bases; unmatched junction bases: 9. The length of the CDR3 is 14 residues. Germline CDR1 is SQVTM and CDR2 is ANQGSEA. CDR3 nucleotides: TGCAGCGTTGAAGCAGGAAGGGGGCAGGTAAAACTGTTTTTT. Translation: CSVEAGRGQVKLFF.

V gene TRBV6-5 combines with J gene TRBJ1-5; D ambiguous. The CDR3 spans 14 residues. The V end was cut by 6 bases, the J end by 5 bases, with 14 bases between. Germline assignment: CDR1 MNHEY and CDR2 SVGAGI. CDR3 in DNA: TGTGCCAGCAGCCTATTGGGAGGTTATCAGCCCCAGCATTTT. As protein: CASSLLGGYQPQHF.

The chain links TRBV6-2 or TRBV6-3 to TRBJ2-4; D is ambiguous. The V gene lost 6 bases and the J gene lost 6 bases, with 12 bases spanning the gap. Germline CDR1 reads MNHEY; CDR2 reads SVGEGT. This CDR3 spans 13 amino acids. The CDR3: CASSPAGSNIQYF. In DNA, the CDR3 is TGTGCCAGCAGCCCCGCTGGCTCAAACATTCAGTACTTC.

This chain joins TRBV27 and TRBJ2-7, with TRBD1 matching 8 bases. Germline V gene sequence: CDR1 MNHEY, CDR2 SMNVEV (reference sequence). The ends lost 2 bases at V and 0 bases at J; junction bases unmatched: 6. The CDR3 totals 16 residues. CDR3 sequence (DNA): TGTGCCAGCAGTTTAATCGGACAGGGCGGCTCCTACGAGCAGTACTTC. It yields the protein CASSLIGQGGSYEQYF.

J is TRBJ2-7 and V is TRBV11-2; TRBD2 might be the D (6 bases). V lost 5 bases to trimming and J lost 1 base, with 18 bases between them. Germline CDR1 reads SGHAT; CDR2 reads FQNNGV. This CDR3 is 16 amino acids long. CDR3 coding DNA: TGTGCCAGCAGCCCCTACCGCGGGGACCTGTCCTACGAGCAGTACTTC. Translation: CASSPYRGDLSYEQYF. Complete variable domain (other parts from reference TRBV11-2 and TRBJ2-7): EAGVAQSPRYKIIEKRQSVAFWCNPISGHATLYWYQQILGQGPKLLIQFQNNGVVDDSQLPKDRFSAERLKGVDSTLKIQPAKLEDSAVYLCASSPYRGDLSYEQYFGPGTRLTVT.

This rearrangement joins TRBV24-1 to TRBJ2-1, with D perhaps TRBD2 (6 bases). V lost 1 base, J lost 2 bases, and 11 bases lay in between. The CDR3 contains 16 residues. The germline CDR1 and CDR2 sequences are KGHDR and SFDVKD. CDR3 protein: CATSDFGGRTYNEQFF. In DNA, the CDR3 is TGTGCCACCAGTGATTTTGGGGGGAGGACCTACAATGAGCAGTTCTTC.

This clone was counted only a few times. The chain employs TRBV5-4 and TRBJ1-2, with TRBD1 matching 7 bases. Germline V gene data show CDR1 as SGHNT and CDR2 as YYREEE (reference sequence). The ends lost 4 bases at V and 8 bases at J; junction bases unmatched: 8. This CDR3 contains 13 residues. Written as DNA, the CDR3 is TGTGCCAGCAGCCCCCGAGACAGGGAGGGCTACACCTTC. Encoded protein: CASSPRDREGYTF.